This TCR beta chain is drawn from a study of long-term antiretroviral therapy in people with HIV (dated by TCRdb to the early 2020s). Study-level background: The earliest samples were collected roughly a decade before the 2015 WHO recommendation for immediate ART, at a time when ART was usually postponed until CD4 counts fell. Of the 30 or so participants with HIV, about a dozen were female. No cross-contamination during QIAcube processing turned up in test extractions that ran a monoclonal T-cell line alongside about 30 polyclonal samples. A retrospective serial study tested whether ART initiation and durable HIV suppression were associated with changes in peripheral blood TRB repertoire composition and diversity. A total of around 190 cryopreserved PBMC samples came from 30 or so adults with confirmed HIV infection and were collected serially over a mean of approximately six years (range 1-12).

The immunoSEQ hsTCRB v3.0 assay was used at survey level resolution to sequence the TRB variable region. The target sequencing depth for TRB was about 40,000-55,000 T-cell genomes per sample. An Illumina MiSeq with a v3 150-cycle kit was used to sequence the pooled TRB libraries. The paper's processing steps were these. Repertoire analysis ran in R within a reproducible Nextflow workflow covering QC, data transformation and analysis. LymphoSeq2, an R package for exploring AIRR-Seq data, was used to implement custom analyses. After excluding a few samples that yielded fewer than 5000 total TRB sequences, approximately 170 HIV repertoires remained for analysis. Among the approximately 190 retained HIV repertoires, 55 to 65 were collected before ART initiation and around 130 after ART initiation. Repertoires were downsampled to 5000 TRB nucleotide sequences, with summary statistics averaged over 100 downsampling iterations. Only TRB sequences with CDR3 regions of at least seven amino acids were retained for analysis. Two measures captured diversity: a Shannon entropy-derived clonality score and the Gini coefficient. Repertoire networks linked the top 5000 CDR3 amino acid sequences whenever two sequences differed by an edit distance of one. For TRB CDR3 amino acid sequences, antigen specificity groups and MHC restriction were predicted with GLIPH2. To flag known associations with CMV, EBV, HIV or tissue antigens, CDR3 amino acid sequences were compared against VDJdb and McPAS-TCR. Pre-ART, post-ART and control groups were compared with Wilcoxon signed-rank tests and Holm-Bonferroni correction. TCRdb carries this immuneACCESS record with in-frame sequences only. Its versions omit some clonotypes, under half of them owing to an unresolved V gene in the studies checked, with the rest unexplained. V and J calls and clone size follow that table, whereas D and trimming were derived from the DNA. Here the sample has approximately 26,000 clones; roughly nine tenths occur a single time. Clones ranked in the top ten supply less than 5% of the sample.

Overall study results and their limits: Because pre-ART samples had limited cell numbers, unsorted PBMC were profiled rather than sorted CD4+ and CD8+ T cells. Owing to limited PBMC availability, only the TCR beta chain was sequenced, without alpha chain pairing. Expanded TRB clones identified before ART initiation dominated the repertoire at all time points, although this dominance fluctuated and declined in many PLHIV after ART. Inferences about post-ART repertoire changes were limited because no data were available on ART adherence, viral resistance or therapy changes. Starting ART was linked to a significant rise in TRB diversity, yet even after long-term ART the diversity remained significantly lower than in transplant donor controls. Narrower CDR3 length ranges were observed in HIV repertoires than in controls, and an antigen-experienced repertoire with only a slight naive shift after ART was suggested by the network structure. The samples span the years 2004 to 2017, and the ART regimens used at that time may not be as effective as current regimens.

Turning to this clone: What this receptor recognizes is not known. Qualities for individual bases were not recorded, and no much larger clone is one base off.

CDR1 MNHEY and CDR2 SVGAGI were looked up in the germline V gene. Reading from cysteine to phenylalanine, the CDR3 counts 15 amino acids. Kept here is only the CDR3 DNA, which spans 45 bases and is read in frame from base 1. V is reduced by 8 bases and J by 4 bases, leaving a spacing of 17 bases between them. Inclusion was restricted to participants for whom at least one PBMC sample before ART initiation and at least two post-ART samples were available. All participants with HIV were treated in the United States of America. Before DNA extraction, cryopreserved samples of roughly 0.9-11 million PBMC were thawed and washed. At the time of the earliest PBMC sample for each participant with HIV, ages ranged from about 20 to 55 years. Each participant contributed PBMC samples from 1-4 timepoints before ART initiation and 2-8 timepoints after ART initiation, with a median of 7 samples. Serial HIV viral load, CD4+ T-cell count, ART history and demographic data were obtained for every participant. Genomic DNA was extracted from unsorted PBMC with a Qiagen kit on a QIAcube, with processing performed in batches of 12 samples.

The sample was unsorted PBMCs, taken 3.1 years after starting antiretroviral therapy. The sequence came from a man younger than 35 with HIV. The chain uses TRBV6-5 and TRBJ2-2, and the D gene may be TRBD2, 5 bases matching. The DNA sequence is TGTGCCAGCTGGGGAGCAGTCGGGGTCACCGGGGAGCTGTTTTTT. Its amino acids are CASWGAVGVTGELFF.